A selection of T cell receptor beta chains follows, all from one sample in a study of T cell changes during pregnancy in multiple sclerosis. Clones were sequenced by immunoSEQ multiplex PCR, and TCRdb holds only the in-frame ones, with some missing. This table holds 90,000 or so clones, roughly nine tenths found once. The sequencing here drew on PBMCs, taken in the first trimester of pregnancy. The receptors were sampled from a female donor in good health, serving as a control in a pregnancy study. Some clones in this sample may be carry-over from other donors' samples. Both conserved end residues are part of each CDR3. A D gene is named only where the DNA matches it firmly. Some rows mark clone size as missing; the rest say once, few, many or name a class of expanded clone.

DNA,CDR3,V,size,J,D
TGTGCCAGCAGCTTAAGTTTTAGGACTAGCGGGAGAATGGACGGGGAGCTGTTTTTT,CASSLSFRTSGRMDGELFF,TRBV7-8,.,TRBJ2-2,TRBD2
TGTGCCAGCTCCCCAGACAACACAGATACGCAGTATTTT,CASSPDNTDTQYF,TRBV18,.,TRBJ2-3,.
TGTGCCAGCAGCTTCCGGCCGGAGGGCTCCTACAATGAGCAGTTCTTC,CASSFRPEGSYNEQFF,TRBV7-3,.,TRBJ2-1,.
TGTGCCAGCACTAACACTCGGGGGTACGAGCAGTACTTC,CASTNTRGYEQYF,TRBV6-7,.,TRBJ2-7,.
TGCGCCAGCAGCCTAACGGGACAGGTGAACACTGAAGCTTTCTTT,CASSLTGQVNTEAFF,TRBV5-1,.,TRBJ1-1,TRBD1
TGTGCCAGCAGTTCTCCGGGACAGGGCAAAAACATTCAGTACTTC,CASSSPGQGKNIQYF,TRBV6-5,.,TRBJ2-4,TRBD1
TGCGCCAGCAGCTTGGAGGGACAGGGGGCGAACGGCTACACCTTC,CASSLEGQGANGYTF,TRBV5-1,few,TRBJ1-2,TRBD1
TGTGCCAGCAGCTTAAAGCCGGGACAGGGAGAAGAGACCCAGTACTTC,CASSLKPGQGEETQYF,TRBV7-3,.,TRBJ2-5,TRBD1
TGTGCCAGTAGTATTAAAGGACAGGGCAGGAATCAGCCCCAGCATTTT,CASSIKGQGRNQPQHF,TRBV19,.,TRBJ1-5,TRBD1
TGTGCCAGCAGTGAAGAGGGCCAGCCCCAGCATTTT,CASSEEGQPQHF,TRBV25-1,.,TRBJ1-5,.
TGTGCCAGCAGCGAAAGGGGTTCCAATCAGCCCCAGCATTTT,CASSERGSNQPQHF,TRBV9,.,TRBJ1-5,.
TGTGCCAGCAGTTTCGGTTTGGGCAGGAAAGGCGAGCAGTACTTC,CASSFGLGRKGEQYF,TRBV28,.,TRBJ2-7,.
TGTGCCAGCAGCCCCACCTCGCGGATCTCTGGAAACACCATATATTTT,CASSPTSRISGNTIYF,TRBV7-2,.,TRBJ1-3,.
TGCAGCGTTGTAGGAGGGGTTGGCGAGACCCAGTACTTC,CSVVGGVGETQYF,TRBV29-1,.,TRBJ2-5,.
TGTGCCAGCAGTCCTGGACAGGGGGTTTCTGGCTACACCTTC,CASSPGQGVSGYTF,TRBV6-5,few,TRBJ1-2,TRBD1
TGTGCCAGCAGCTTAGATCTAGCGGGGACCGGGGAGCTGTTTTTT,CASSLDLAGTGELFF,TRBV7-8,.,TRBJ2-2,TRBD2
TGCGCCAGCAGCTTGGGGCAGGGACTATCCCATGAGCAGTTCTTC,CASSLGQGLSHEQFF,TRBV5-1,.,TRBJ2-1,TRBD2
TGTGCCAGCAGTTCCCCAGGGGTTGAGCAGTACTTC,CASSSPGVEQYF,TRBV28,.,TRBJ2-7,.
TGTGCCAGCAGCGGAAGCTCGGCAGGGGTGAAGGATGAGCAGTTCTTC,CASSGSSAGVKDEQFF,TRBV28,.,TRBJ2-1,.
TGTGCCAGCAGTTTATACCAGGGTGGGGAATCACCCCTCCACTTT,CASSLYQGGESPLHF,TRBV28,.,TRBJ1-6,.
TGTGCCAGCAGCCCGGACACCCACAATGAGCAGTTCTTC,CASSPDTHNEQFF,TRBV6-6,.,TRBJ2-1,.
TGTGCCAGTAGTCCCTCCCTGGGACAGGGGGCGGGTGAGCAGTTCTTC,CASSPSLGQGAGEQFF,TRBV19,.,TRBJ2-1,TRBD1
TGTGCCAGCAGCTTGGGACAGGCCAACCCTAATGAAAAACTGTTTTTT,CASSLGQANPNEKLFF,TRBV7-9,.,TRBJ1-4,TRBD1
TGTGCCATCAGTGAGTCGCGGCAGCTGAACACTGAAGCTTTCTTT,CAISESRQLNTEAFF,TRBV10-3,.,TRBJ1-1,.
TGTGCCAGCTCCCTAACCCCTAATGAGCAGTTCTTC,CASSLTPNEQFF,TRBV18,.,TRBJ2-1,.
TGTGCCAGCAGCGTAGATTTACAGCCCCCCAATGAGCAGTTCTTC,CASSVDLQPPNEQFF,TRBV9,.,TRBJ2-1,.